The T cell receptor beta chain under discussion was sequenced for a study of monozygotic twins with inflammatory bowel disease (dated by TCRdb to about 2019). Broadly, across the study: The full study comprised 28 monozygotic twin pairs: nine German pairs (four IBD-concordant, five IBD-discordant) and 19 IBD-discordant Danish pairs. Within discordant pairs, disease-associated traits were sought mainly by comparing IBD patients with their genetically identical healthy co-twins. Each individual had, on average, about 151 000 unique TCRalpha sequences and 181 000 unique TCRbeta sequences available for analysis.

Receptor libraries were prepared by 5' RACE. Preparation of each TCR library used around 3,500 ng of total RNA. cDNA was synthesized with SMARTScribe reverse transcriptase in eight separate reactions per sample. During cDNA synthesis, template switching was used to introduce unique molecular identifiers that contained a 6-nucleotide sample barcode. Amplification of TCRalpha and TCRbeta cDNA involved two nested PCRs of 16 and 9 cycles, and each PCR was followed by bead purification. Before amplification, the cDNA was both treated with uracil DNA-glycosylase and purified with the QIAquick PCR purification kit. The second PCR was the step at which Illumina TruSeq-compatible adapters and sample-specific barcodes were added. Library quality and concentration were checked on TapeStation and Qubit, and libraries were pooled at roughly 5 ng each. Sequencing of the pooled libraries was done on an Illumina HiSeq2500 single-index Rapid Run using custom sequencing primers and 2 x 100 bp reads. The paper's processing steps were these. MiGEC version 1.2.6 was used for UMI-based consensus assembly to correct PCR and sequencing errors. V(D)J alignment, clonotype assembly and CDR3 extraction were performed with MiXCR version 2.1.1. To normalise gene usage, clonotype sharing and MAIT/NKT TCR abundance, the top 1000, 10 000 and 20 000 clonotypes in each sample were analysed. Diversity was computed as the inverse Simpson index with the vegan R package after downsampling to 27 000 UMIs. Paired Mann-Whitney U tests were applied to discordant twin pairs, with Benjamini-Hochberg correction for multiple testing. Once TCRdb had reprocessed the reads, it stored one entry per CDR3 protein sequence and supplied no DNA. The V and J calls come from TCRdb's annotation, not from the publication. The sample's clone listing holds fewer than 550,000 distinct CDR3 sequences. In total, the top ten clones hold about 2.4% of the sample.

From each donor, an approximately 2.4 ml peripheral blood sample was collected into PAXgene tubes and kept at -80 degrees C. Total RNA was isolated from whole blood with the PAXgene blood miRNA kit on an automated QIAcube, without T cell sorting. Peripheral blood from monozygotic twin pairs concordant or discordant for inflammatory bowel disease was subjected to deep TCRalpha and TCRbeta repertoire profiling with unique molecular barcoding. For every twin pair, smoking habits were documented, and each individual was categorised as a current, former or never smoker. As concerns this clonotype: It lacks a known antigen.

Broader findings and caveats from the paper: Distinction between different T cell subtypes could not be achieved in the analysis. Repertoire similarity did not differ between concordant and discordant twins, possibly due to limited statistical power. Compared with healthy twins, IBD patients shared fewer clonotypes with other individuals, and the difference was most pronounced in patients with signs of disease activity. The results gave no support for a single strong signal or clonotype linked to IBD. TCRbeta repertoire diversity, by inverse Simpson index, was decreased in IBD patients compared with their healthy co-twins. Because patients received different immunosuppressive treatments, the repertoires may have picked up extra background noise and variability between individuals.

The sequenced sample was blood. This TCR came from a human donor with ulcerative colitis or Crohn's disease, or a healthy co-twin of an affected twin (not recorded which).

The CDR3 loop reads CASSLWGASSYNEQFF. Recombination connected TRBV7-3 to TRBJ2-1; TCRdb names TRBD1, which stays unverified in the absence of DNA. From the cysteine through the phenylalanine, the CDR3 covers 16 amino acids. The protein alone is recorded here. In the germline V gene, CDR1 corresponds to SGHTA and CDR2 to FQGTGA.